This T cell receptor beta chain was obtained from a study of blood T cell repertoires in COVID-19. Study-level background: From the United States, Italy and Spain came samples of acute and convalescent COVID-19.

Germline CDR1 and CDR2: SGHRS and YFSETQ. The CDR3 is 14 residues long. V lost 6 bases and J lost 2; bases outside the gene matches: 4. In the authors' workflow: Estimated nucleated cell counts came from reference gene primer amplification. Data came from immunoSEQ multiplex PCR; TCRdb stores just in-frame clones and leaves some out. D and trimming come from the DNA, and the V and J calls and clone size come from that table. The sample contains about 380,000 clones, 70% to 90% of which appear only once. This TCR derives from a woman under 30 who had recovered from COVID-19. Sequencing input: PBMCs or T cells enriched from blood (not recorded which). This chain uses TRBV5-1 with TRBJ2-5; TRBD2 agrees at 10 bases. The CDR3, as DNA: TGCGCCAGCAAGAGCGGGGGGGTACAAGAGACCCAGTACTTC. It encodes CASKSGGVQETQYF.